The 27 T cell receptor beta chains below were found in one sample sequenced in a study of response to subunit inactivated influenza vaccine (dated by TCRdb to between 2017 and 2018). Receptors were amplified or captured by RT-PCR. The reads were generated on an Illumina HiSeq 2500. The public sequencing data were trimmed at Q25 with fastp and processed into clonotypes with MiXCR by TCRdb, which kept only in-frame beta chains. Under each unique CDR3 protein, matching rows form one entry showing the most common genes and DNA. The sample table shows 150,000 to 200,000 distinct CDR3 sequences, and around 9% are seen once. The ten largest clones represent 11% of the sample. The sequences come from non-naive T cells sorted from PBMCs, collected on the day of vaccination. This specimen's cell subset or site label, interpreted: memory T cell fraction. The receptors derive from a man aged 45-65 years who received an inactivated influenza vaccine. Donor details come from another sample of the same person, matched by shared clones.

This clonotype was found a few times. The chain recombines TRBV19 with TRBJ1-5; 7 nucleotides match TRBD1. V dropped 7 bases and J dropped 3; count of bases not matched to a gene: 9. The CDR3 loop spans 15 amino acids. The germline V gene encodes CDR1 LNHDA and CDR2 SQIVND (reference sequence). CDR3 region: CASKTGTANNQPQHF. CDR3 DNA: TGTGCCAGTAAGACCGGGACAGCCAACAATCAGCCCCAGCATTTT.

The CDR3 nucleotides read TGCGCCAGCAGCCCTCGGGCAGGGGGTGAGACTGAAGCTTTCTTT. Residues: CASSPRAGGETEAFF. J is TRBJ1-1 and V is TRBV4-3; 7 bases match TRBD1. J gave up 5 bases and V 4 bases, and 10 bases lay outside the gene matches. The germline CDR1 and CDR2 sequences are LGHNA and YSLEER. The CDR3 is 15 amino acids.

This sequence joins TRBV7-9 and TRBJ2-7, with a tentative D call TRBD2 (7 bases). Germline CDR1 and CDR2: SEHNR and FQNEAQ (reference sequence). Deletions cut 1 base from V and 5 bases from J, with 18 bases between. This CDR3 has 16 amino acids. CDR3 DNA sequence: TGTGCCAGCAGCTTAGGAGTATCCAGCGGGGACAACGAGCAGTACTTC. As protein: CASSLGVSSGDNEQYF.

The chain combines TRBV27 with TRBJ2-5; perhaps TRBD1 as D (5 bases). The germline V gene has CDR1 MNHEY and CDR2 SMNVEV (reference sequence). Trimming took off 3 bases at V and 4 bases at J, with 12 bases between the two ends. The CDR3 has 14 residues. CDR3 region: CASSLGWGVETQYF. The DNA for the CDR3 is TGTGCCAGCAGTTTGGGGTGGGGCGTAGAGACCCAGTACTTC.

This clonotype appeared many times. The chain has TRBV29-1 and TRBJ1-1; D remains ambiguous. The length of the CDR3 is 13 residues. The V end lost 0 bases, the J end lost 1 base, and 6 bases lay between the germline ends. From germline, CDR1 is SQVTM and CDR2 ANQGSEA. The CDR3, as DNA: TGCAGCGTTGAAGAACAGCAGAACACTGAAGCTTTCTTT. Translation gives CSVEEQQNTEAFF.

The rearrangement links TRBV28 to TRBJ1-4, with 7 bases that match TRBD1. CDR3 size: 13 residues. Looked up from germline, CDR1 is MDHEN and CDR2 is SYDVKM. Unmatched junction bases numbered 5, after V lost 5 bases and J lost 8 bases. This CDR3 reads CASSRTDREKLFF. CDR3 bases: TGTGCCAGCAGTCGGACGGACAGGGAAAAACTGTTTTTT.

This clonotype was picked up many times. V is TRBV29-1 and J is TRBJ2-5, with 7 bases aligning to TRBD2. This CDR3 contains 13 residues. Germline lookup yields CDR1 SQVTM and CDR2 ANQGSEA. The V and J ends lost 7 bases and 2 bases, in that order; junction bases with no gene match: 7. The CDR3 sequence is CSARRGEQETQYF. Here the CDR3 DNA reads TGCAGCGCCCGACGGGGGGAACAAGAGACCCAGTACTTC.

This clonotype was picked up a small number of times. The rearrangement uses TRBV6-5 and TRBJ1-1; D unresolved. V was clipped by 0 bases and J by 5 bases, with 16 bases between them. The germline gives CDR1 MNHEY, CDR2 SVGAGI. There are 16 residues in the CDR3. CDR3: CASSYSIATPGTEAFF. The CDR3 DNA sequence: TGTGCCAGCAGTTACTCGATAGCTACTCCGGGTACTGAAGCTTTCTTT.

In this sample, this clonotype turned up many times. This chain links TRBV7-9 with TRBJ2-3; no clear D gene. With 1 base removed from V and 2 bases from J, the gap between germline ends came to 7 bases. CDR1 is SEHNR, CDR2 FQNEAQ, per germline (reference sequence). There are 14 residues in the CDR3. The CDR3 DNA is TGTGCCAGCAGCTTAGGGCCAAACACAGATACGCAGTATTTT. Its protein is CASSLGPNTDTQYF.

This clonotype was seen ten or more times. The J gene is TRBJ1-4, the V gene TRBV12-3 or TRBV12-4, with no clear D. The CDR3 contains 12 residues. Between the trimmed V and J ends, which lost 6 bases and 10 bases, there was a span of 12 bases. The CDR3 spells CASSRRVGKLFF. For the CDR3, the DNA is TGTGCCAGCAGCCGACGGGTCGGAAAACTGTTTTTT.

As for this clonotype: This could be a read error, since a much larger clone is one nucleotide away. As DNA, the CDR3 is TGCGCCAGCAGCCCGACCGGGGGCAGTTTTGAGACCCAGTACTTC. Its translation is CASSPTGGSFETQYF. The gene calls are TRBV5-1 and TRBJ2-5; D assignment may be TRBD1 or TRBD2 (6 bases each). V lost 4 bases, J lost 5 bases, and 18 bases lay in between. The CDR3 covers 15 residues. Germline CDR1 SGHRS, CDR2 YFSETQ.

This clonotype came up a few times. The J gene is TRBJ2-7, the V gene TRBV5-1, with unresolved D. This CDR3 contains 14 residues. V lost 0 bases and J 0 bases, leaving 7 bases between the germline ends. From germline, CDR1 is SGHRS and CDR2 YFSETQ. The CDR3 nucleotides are TGCGCCAGCAGCTTGGAGTCAGCCTCCTACGAGCAGTACTTC. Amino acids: CASSLESASYEQYF.

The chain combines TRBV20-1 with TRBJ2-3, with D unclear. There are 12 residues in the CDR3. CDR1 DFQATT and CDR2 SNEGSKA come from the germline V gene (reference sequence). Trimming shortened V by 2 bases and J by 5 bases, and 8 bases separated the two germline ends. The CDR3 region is CSARSRRDTQYF. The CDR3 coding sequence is TGCAGTGCTAGATCCAGGAGAGATACGCAGTATTTT.

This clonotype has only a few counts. CDR3 region: CASSSYSGLTGELFF. CDR3 sequence (DNA): TGTGCCAGCAGCTCCTATAGCGGGTTGACCGGGGAGCTGTTTTTT. J is TRBJ2-2 and V is TRBV7-2; 7 positions match TRBD2. Germline CDR1 SGHTA, CDR2 FQGNSA. V lost 4 bases to trimming and J lost 5 bases; unmatched junction nucleotides: 7. The CDR3 contains 15 residues.

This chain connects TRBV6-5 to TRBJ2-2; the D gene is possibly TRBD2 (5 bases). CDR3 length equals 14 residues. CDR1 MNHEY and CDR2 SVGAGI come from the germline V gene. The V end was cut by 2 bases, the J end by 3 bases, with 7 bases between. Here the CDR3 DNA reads TGTGCCAGCAGTTACGGGAGAGACACCGGGGAGCTGTTTTTT. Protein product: CASSYGRDTGELFF.

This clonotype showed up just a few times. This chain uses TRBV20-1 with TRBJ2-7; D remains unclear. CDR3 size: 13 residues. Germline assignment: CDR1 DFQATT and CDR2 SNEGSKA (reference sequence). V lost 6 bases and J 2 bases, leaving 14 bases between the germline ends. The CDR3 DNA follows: TGCAGTGCCGCCCCGATGGACGCCTACGAGCAGTACTTC. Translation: CSAAPMDAYEQYF.

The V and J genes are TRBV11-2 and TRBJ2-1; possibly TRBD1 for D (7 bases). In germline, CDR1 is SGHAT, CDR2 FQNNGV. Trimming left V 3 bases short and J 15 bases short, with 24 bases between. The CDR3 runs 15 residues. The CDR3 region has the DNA TGTGCCAGCAGCTTGGGCGGGACAGACAATGAGCAGTGGTTCTTC. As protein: CASSLGGTDNEQWFF.

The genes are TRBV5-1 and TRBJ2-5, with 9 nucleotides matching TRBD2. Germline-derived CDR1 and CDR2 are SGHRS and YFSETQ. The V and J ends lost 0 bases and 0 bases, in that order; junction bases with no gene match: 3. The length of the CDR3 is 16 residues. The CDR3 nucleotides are TGCGCCAGCAGCTTGGGGGCTAGCGGGAACCAAGAGACCCAGTACTTC. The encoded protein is CASSLGASGNQETQYF.

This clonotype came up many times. For the CDR3, the DNA is TGTGCCAGCAAGGTGGGCAGCTCCGTTGAAAAACTGTTTTTT. It is translated as CASKVGSSVEKLFF. The chain carries TRBV2 and TRBJ1-4; D uncertain. The germline gives CDR1 SNHLY, CDR2 FYNNEI. V shed 7 bases and J shed 7 bases, with 16 bases lying between them. The CDR3 is 14 residues long.

Here the CDR3 reads CASSLPTRTGRGSPLHF. The CDR3 DNA follows: TGTGCCAGCAGTTTACCGACCCGGACAGGACGCGGTTCACCCCTCCACTTT. The rearrangement links TRBV28 to TRBJ1-6; 7 nucleotides line up with TRBD1. Germline V gene sequence: CDR1 MDHEN, CDR2 SYDVKM. CDR3 length: 17 amino acids. Losses at the gene ends were 2 bases for V and 9 bases for J; bases not matched to a gene: 13.

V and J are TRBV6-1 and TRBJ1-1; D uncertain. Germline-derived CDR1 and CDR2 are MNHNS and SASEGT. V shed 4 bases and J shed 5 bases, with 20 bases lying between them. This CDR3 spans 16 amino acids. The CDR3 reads CASSAGMVTPWTEAFF. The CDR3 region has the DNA TGTGCCAGCAGTGCCGGGATGGTCACCCCCTGGACTGAAGCTTTCTTT.

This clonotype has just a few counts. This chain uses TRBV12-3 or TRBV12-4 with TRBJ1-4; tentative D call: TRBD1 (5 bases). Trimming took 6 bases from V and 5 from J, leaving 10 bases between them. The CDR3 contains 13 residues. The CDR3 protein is CASRLQANEKLFF. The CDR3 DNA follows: TGTGCCAGCAGATTACAGGCAAATGAAAAACTGTTTTTT.

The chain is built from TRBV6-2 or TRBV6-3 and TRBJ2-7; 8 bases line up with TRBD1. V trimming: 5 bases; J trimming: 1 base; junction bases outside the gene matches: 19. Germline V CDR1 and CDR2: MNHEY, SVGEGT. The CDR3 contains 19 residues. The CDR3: CASSRTGTGTEIVSYEQYF. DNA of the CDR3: TGTGCCAGCAGTCGAACCGGGACAGGCACGGAGATAGTATCCTACGAGCAGTACTTC.

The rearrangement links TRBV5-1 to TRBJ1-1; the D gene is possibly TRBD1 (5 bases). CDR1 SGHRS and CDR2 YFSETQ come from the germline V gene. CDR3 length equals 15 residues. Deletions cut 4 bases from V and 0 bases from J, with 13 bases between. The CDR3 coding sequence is TGCGCCAGCAGCCCCGGGCCGACAGTGAACACTGAAGCTTTCTTT. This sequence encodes CASSPGPTVNTEAFF.

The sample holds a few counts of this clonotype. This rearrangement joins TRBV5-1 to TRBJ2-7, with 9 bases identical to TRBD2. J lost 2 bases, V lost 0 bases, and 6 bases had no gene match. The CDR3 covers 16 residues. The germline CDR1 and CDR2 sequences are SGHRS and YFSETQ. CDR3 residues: CASSLVAGDAPYEQYF. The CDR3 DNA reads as TGCGCCAGCAGCTTGGTAGCGGGAGATGCGCCCTACGAGCAGTACTTC.

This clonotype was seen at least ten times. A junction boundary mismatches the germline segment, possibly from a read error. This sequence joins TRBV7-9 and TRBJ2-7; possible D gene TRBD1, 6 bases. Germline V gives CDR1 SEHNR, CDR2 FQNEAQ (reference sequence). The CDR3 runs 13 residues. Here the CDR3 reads CASSLEWTVGPLF. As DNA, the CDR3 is TGTGCCAGCAGCTTGGAATGGACAGTCGGCCCTCTATTC.

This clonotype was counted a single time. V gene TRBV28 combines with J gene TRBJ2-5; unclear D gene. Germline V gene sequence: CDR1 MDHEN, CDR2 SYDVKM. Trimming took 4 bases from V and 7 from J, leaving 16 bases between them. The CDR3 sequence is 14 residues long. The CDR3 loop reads CASSSGNWASTQYF. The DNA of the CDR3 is TGTGCCAGCAGTTCTGGGAATTGGGCGTCGACCCAGTACTTC.